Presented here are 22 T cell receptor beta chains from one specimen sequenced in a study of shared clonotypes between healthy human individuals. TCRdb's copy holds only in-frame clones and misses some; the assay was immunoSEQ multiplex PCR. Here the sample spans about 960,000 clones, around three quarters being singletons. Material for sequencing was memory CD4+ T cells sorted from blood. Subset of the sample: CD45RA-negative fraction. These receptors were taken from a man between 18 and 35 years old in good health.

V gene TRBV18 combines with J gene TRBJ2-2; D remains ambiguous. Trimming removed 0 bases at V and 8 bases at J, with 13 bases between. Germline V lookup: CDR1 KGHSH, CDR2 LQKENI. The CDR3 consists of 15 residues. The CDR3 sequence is CASSPPRLVKGELFF. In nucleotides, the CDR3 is TGTGCCAGCTCACCACCGCGGTTGGTGAAGGGGGAGCTGTTTTTT.

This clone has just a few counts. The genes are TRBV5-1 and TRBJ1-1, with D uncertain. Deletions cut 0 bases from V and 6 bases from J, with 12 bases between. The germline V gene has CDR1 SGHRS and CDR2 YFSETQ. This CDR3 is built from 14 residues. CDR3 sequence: CASSLAWGTSEAFF. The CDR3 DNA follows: TGCGCCAGCAGCTTGGCCTGGGGAACCTCTGAAGCTTTCTTT.

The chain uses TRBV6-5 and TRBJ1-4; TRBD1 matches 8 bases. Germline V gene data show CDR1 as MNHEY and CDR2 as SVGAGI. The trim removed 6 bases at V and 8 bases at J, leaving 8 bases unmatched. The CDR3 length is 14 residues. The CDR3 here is CASSLGQGVEKLFF. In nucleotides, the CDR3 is TGTGCCAGCAGCCTCGGACAGGGAGTCGAAAAACTGTTTTTT.

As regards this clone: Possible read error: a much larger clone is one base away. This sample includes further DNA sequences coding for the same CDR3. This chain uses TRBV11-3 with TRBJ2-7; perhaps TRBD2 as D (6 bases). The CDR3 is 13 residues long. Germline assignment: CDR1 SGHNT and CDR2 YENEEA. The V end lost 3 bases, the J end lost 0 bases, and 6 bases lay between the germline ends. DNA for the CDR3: TGTGCCAGCAGCTTGGGGGGCTCCTACGAGCAGTACTTC. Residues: CASSLGGSYEQYF.

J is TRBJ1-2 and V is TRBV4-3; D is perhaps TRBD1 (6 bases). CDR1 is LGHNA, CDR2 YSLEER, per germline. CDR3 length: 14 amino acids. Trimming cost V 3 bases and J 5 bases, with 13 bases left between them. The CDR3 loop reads CASSQQGFLYGYTF. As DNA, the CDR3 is TGCGCCAGCAGCCAGCAGGGGTTTTTGTATGGCTACACCTTC.

The CDR3 loop reads CASSQGISSYNSPLHF. The CDR3, as DNA: TGTGCCAGCAGCCAAGGTATAAGCTCCTATAATTCACCCCTCCACTTT. The J gene is TRBJ1-6, the V gene TRBV5-4; D remains unclear. V lost 4 bases and J lost 0, with 11 bases in between. Looked up from germline, CDR1 is SGHNT and CDR2 is YYREEE (reference sequence). This CDR3 comprises 16 residues.

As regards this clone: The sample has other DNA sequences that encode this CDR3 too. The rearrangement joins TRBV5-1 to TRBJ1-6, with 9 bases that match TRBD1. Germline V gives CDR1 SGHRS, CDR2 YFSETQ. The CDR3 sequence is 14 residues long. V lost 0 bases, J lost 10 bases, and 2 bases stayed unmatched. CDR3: CASSLGQGGSPLHF. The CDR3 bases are TGCGCCAGCAGCTTGGGACAGGGGGGCTCACCCCTCCACTTT.

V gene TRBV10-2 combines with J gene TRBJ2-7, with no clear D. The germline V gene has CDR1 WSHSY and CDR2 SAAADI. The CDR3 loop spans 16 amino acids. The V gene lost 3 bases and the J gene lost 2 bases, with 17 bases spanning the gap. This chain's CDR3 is CASSEYTGPRPYEQYF. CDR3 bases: TGCGCCAGCAGTGAATACACCGGCCCACGACCCTACGAGCAGTACTTC.

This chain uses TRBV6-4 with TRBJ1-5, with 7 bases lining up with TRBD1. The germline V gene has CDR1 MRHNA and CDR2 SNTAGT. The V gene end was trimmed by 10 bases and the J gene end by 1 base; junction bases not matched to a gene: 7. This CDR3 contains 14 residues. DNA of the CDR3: TGTGCCATCGGGGAGGGGGCAAGCAATCAGCCCCAGCATTTT. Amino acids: CAIGEGASNQPQHF.

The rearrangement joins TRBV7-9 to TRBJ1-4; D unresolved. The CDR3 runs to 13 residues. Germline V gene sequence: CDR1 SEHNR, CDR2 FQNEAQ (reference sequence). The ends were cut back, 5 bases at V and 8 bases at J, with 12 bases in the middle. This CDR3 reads CASSTRKDEKLFF. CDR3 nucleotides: TGTGCCAGCAGCACGCGTAAGGACGAAAAACTGTTTTTT.

CDR3 bases: TGCGCCAGCAGTTCGGCGTTGGGTCTTGACTACGAGCAGTACTTC. Translation gives CASSSALGLDYEQYF. This chain uses TRBV5-1 with TRBJ2-7; no reliable D call. Trimming shortened V by 5 bases and J by 3 bases, and 18 bases separated the two germline ends. Looked up from germline, CDR1 is SGHRS and CDR2 is YFSETQ. The CDR3 extends over 15 amino acids. The whole variable domain, remainder taken from reference TRBV5-1 and TRBJ2-7, is KAGVTQTPRYLIKTRGQQVTLSCSPISGHRSVSWYQQTPGQGLQFLFEYFSETQRNKGNFPGRFSGRQFSNSRSEMNVSTLELGDSALYLCASSSALGLDYEQYFGPGTRLTVT.

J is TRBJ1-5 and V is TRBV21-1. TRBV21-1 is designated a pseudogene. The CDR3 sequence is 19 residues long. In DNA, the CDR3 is TGTGCCAGCAGCAAAGATGGAGCAGGGAGGGAGGATAGCAATCAGCCCCAGCATTTT. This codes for CASSKDGAGREDSNQPQHF.

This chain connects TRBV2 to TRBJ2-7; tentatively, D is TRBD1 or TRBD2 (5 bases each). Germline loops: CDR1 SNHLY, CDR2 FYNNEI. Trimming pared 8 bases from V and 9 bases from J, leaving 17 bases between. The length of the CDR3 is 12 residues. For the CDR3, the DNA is TGTGCCAGCGGGGGTCCCGAATTAATGCAGTACTTC. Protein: CASGGPELMQYF.

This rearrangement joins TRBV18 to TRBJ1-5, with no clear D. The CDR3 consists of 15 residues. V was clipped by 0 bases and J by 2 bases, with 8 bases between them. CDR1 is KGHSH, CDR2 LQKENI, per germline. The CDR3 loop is CASSPPGSGNQPQHF. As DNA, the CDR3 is TGTGCCAGCTCACCACCGGGGAGCGGCAATCAGCCCCAGCATTTT.

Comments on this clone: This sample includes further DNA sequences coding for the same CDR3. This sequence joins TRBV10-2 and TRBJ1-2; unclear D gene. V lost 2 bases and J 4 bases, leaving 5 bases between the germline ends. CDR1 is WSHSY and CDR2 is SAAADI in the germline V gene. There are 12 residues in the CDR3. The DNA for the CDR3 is TGCGCCAGCAGTGAGGGCAGCTATGGCTACACCTTC. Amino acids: CASSEGSYGYTF.

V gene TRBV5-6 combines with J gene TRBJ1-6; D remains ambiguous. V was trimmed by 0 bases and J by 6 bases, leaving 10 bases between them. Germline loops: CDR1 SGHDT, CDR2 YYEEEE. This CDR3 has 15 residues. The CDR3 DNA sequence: TGTGCCAGCAGCTTGGGGCGGAGGCCTAATTCACCCCTCCACTTT. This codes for CASSLGRRPNSPLHF. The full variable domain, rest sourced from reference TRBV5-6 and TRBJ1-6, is DAGVTQSPTHLIKTRGQQVTLRCSPKSGHDTVSWYQQALGQGPQFIFQYYEEEERQRGNFPDRFSGHQFPNYSSELNVNALLLGDSALYLCASSLGRRPNSPLHFGNGTRLTVT.

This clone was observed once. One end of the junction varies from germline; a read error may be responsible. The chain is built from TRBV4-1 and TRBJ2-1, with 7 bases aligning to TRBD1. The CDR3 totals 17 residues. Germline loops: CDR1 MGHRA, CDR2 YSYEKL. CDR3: CASSQGGGAASYNEQFF. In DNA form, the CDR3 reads TGCGCCAGCAGTCAAGGGGGCGGAGCGGCTTCCTACAATGAGCAGTTCTTC.

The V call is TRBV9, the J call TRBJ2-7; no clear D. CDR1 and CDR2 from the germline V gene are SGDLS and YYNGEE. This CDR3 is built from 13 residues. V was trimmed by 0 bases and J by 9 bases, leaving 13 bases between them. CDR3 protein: CASSVARASAQYF. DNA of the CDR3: TGTGCCAGCAGCGTAGCCCGCGCTAGTGCGCAGTACTTC.

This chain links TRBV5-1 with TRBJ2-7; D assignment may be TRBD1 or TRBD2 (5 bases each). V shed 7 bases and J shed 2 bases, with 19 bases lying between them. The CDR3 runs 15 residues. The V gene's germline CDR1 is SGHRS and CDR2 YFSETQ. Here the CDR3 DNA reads TGCGCCAGCTCAGTAACCGGGACGAACGCCTACGAGCAGTACTTC. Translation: CASSVTGTNAYEQYF.

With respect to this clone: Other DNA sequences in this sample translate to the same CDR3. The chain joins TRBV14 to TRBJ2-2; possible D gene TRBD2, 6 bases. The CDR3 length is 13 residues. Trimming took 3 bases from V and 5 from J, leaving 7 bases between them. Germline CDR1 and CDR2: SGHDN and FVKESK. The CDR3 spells CASSQRETGELFF. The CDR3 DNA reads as TGTGCCAGCAGCCAGCGGGAAACCGGGGAGCTGTTTTTT.

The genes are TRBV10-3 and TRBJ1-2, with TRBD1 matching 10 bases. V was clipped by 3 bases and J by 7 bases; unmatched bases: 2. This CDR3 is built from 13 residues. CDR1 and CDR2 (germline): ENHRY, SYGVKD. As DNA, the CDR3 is TGTGCCATCAGTGAAGGGACAGGGGTTGGCTACACCTTC. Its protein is CAISEGTGVGYTF.

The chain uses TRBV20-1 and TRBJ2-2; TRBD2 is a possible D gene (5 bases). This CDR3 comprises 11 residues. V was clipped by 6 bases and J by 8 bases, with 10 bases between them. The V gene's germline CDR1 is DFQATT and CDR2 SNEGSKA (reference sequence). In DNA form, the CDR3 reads TGCAGTGCCCACGGCGGGGGGGAGCTGTTTTTT. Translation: CSAHGGGELFF.